The 30 T cell receptor beta chains in this list originate from one sample, sequenced in a study of cytotoxic CD8 clonotypes in ibrutinib-treated CLL. Using immunoSEQ multiplex PCR, the repertoire was profiled, and TCRdb retains in-frame clones only, with some absent. The sample contains roughly 300,000 clones, approximately 76% of which appear only once. The sample consisted of PBMCs, taken at disease progression, from a patient treated with ibrutinib. Receptor source: a human donor with chronic lymphocytic leukemia.

The chain carries TRBV11-2 and TRBJ2-1, with TRBD2 identical over 7 bases. The CDR3 extends over 16 amino acids. V gave up 4 bases and J gave up 11 bases; unmatched junction bases: 17. The germline V gene has CDR1 SGHAT and CDR2 FQNNGV. DNA for the CDR3: TGTGCCAGCAGCTCAGTAGAGCGGGATCCTCCTAAACAGCAGTTCTTC. Translating it yields CASSSVERDPPKQQFF.

Concerning this clone itself: The junction does not match germline at one end; this may be a read error. The V and J genes are TRBV29-1 and TRBJ2-1; D call uncertain. Germline loops: CDR1 SQVTM, CDR2 ANQGSEA. The CDR3 consists of 13 residues. The CDR3 region has the DNA TGCAGGGTTGGCGGCCCAACCCACAATGAGCAGTTCTTC. This codes for CRVGGPTHNEQFF.

The V and J genes are TRBV6-5 and TRBJ2-7; a possible D gene is TRBD2 (5 bases). The ends were cut back, 9 bases at V and 3 bases at J, with 9 bases in the middle. The germline V gene encodes CDR1 MNHEY and CDR2 SVGAGI. CDR3 length: 11 amino acids. CDR3 amino acids: CARRSGYEQYF. CDR3 sequence (DNA): TGTGCCAGGCGGAGCGGCTACGAGCAGTACTTC.

The J gene is TRBJ1-2, the V gene TRBV9; maybe TRBD1 (5 bases). The CDR3 has 12 amino acids. V was pared by 5 bases and J by 6 bases, with 11 bases between. Looked up from germline, CDR1 is SGDLS and CDR2 is YYNGEE. The CDR3 nucleotides are TGTGCCAGCAGGTCGAGAGGGGATGGCTACACCTTC. It codes for CASRSRGDGYTF.

V and J are TRBV7-7 and TRBJ2-2; 10 bases are a match to TRBD2. CDR3 length: 15 amino acids. CDR1 is SSHAT and CDR2 is FNYEAQ in the germline V gene (reference sequence). The V gene end was trimmed by 3 bases and the J gene end by 7 bases; junction bases not matched to a gene: 5. The CDR3 is CASSLRPSGSGELFF. The CDR3, as DNA: TGTGCCAGCAGCTTGAGGCCTAGCGGGAGCGGGGAGCTGTTTTTT.

The V and J genes are TRBV5-1 and TRBJ2-7; 8 bases are shared with TRBD1. The CDR3 sequence is 14 residues long. With V trimmed by 5 bases and J by 2 bases, 6 bases remained unmatched. Germline CDR1 SGHRS, CDR2 YFSETQ. The CDR3 sequence: CASSGDRKTYEQYF. For the CDR3, the DNA is TGCGCCAGCAGTGGGGACAGGAAAACCTACGAGCAGTACTTC.

V is TRBV5-4 and J is TRBJ2-5; 11 nucleotides agree with TRBD2. In germline, CDR1 is SGHNT, CDR2 YYREEE (reference sequence). The V segment lost 4 bases and the J segment 4 bases; nucleotides outside the gene matches: 15. The CDR3 runs to 18 residues. In DNA form, the CDR3 reads TGTGCCAGCAGCCTACTGTTAGGTAGCGGGGGGGCTCGAGAGACCCAGTACTTC. Encoded protein: CASSLLLGSGGARETQYF.

This clone was observed a few times. The chain is built from TRBV18 and TRBJ2-7; 12 nucleotides align to TRBD2. V lost 4 bases to trimming and J lost 1 base; unmatched junction nucleotides: 2. CDR1 is KGHSH, CDR2 LQKENI, per germline. The CDR3 contains 15 residues. For the CDR3, the DNA is TGTGCCAGCTCACTGGGGACTAGCGGGTCCTACGAGCAGTACTTC. Protein product: CASSLGTSGSYEQYF.

This clone was seen only once. The V call is TRBV9, the J call TRBJ2-7; D perhaps matches TRBD2 (6 bases). Germline loops: CDR1 SGDLS, CDR2 YYNGEE. This CDR3 region has 13 residues. V lost 0 bases and J lost 6, with 10 bases in between. The CDR3, as DNA: TGTGCCAGCAGCGTAGGGCGGGAAACCGAGCAGTACTTC. This codes for CASSVGRETEQYF.

The chain uses TRBV6-1 and TRBJ2-1, with a possible D match to TRBD2 (7 bases). CDR1 MNHNS and CDR2 SASEGT come from the germline V gene. The CDR3 runs to 11 residues. V shed 3 bases and J shed 11 bases, with 8 bases lying between them. The DNA of the CDR3 is TGTGCCAGCAGTGAGGGGGGGCAGCAGTTCTTC. Translation: CASSEGGQQFF.

This sequence joins TRBV10-3 and TRBJ2-1, with TRBD2 as a possible D gene (5 bases). CDR1 and CDR2 from the germline V gene are ENHRY and SYGVKD. Trimming removed 2 bases from V and 3 bases from J, with 11 bases in between. The CDR3 contains 15 residues. CDR3 protein: CAISERSGNYNEQFF. As DNA, the CDR3 is TGTGCCATCAGTGAGCGATCGGGGAACTACAATGAGCAGTTCTTC.

V usage is TRBV19 and J usage is TRBJ2-7; TRBD1 is a possible D gene (6 bases). The CDR3 has 14 residues. Between the trimmed V and J ends, which lost 5 bases and 5 bases, there was a span of 16 bases. Per germline, CDR1 LNHDA and CDR2 SQIVND (reference sequence). The CDR3 DNA follows: TGTGCCAGTAGTGATGGGACAAGGGTCCACGAGCAGTACTTC. This codes for CASSDGTRVHEQYF.

This chain connects TRBV18 to TRBJ2-1; D is possibly TRBD2 (6 bases). The germline CDR1 and CDR2 sequences are KGHSH and LQKENI. Between the trimmed V and J ends, which lost 3 bases and 4 bases, there was a span of 10 bases. There are 14 residues in the CDR3. The CDR3 DNA sequence: TGTGCCAGCTCACCGACTAGTGCGTACAATGAGCAGTTCTTC. Amino acid sequence: CASSPTSAYNEQFF.

The chain has TRBV27 and TRBJ1-2; 8 bases fit TRBD1. Unmatched junction bases numbered 19, after V lost 5 bases and J lost 8 bases. This CDR3 contains 17 residues. Per germline, CDR1 MNHEY and CDR2 SMNVEV (reference sequence). CDR3 nucleotides: TGTGCCAGCAGTCACCTAGGAGGGGTGGACAGGGATAACGGCTACACCTTC. Translated, it gives CASSHLGGVDRDNGYTF.

The chain combines TRBV13 with TRBJ1-1, with D unclear. Germline values: CDR1 PRHDT, CDR2 FYEKMQ (reference sequence). The CDR3 sequence is 12 residues long. The V gene lost 4 bases and the J gene lost 5 bases, with 8 bases spanning the gap. CDR3 sequence (DNA): TGTGCCAGCAGCTGGTTGGGAACTGAAGCTTTCTTT. Translated: CASSWLGTEAFF. The whole variable domain, filled in from reference TRBV13 and TRBJ1-1, reads AAGVIQSPRHLIKEKRETATLKCYPIPRHDTVYWYQQGPGQDPQFLISFYEKMQSDKGSIPDRFSAQQFSDYHSELNMSSLELGDSALYFCASSWLGTEAFFGQGTRLTVV.

This chain links TRBV18 with TRBJ2-1; D call uncertain. Germline CDR1 KGHSH, CDR2 LQKENI. With 1 base removed from V and 5 bases from J, the gap between germline ends came to 9 bases. The CDR3 totals 14 residues. The CDR3 sequence: CASSPHPDHNEQFF. The CDR3 nucleotides read TGTGCCAGCTCACCACATCCGGATCACAATGAGCAGTTCTTC.

The rearrangement uses TRBV5-1 and TRBJ2-4; 7 nucleotides align to TRBD1. The CDR3 extends over 16 amino acids. Germline V gene sequence: CDR1 SGHRS, CDR2 YFSETQ. J was trimmed by 0 bases and V by 2 bases; bases with no gene match: 5. The CDR3 DNA is TGCGCCAGCAGCTTCGGGACAGCTTTAGCCAAAAACATTCAGTACTTC. Translated: CASSFGTALAKNIQYF.

This clone was counted a few times. The rearrangement links TRBV15 to TRBJ2-7; the D is unclear. Germline assignment: CDR1 LNHNV and CDR2 YYDKDF (reference sequence). Trimming removed 1 base at V and 6 bases at J, with 4 bases between. This CDR3 has 11 residues. The CDR3 here is CATSRGFEQYF. The CDR3, as DNA: TGTGCCACCAGCAGAGGCTTCGAGCAGTACTTC.

V is TRBV6-1 and J is TRBJ1-2, with TRBD1 matching over 7 bases. The CDR3 consists of 13 residues. The J segment lost 5 bases and the V segment lost 6 bases, leaving 6 bases of the junction unmatched. Germline CDR1 and CDR2: MNHNS and SASEGT. The CDR3 coding sequence is TGTGCCAGCAGCCAGGACAGGATTTATGGCTACACCTTC. This codes for CASSQDRIYGYTF.

This chain connects TRBV4-3 to TRBJ2-7; tentatively, D is TRBD1 or TRBD2 (5 bases each). The V end was cut by 3 bases, the J end by 4 bases, with 16 bases between. This CDR3 contains 15 residues. From germline, CDR1 is LGHNA and CDR2 YSLEER. CDR3 coding DNA: TGCGCCAGCAGCCAGGGACGGGGTTTAGGGTACGAGCAGTACTTC. Its translation: CASSQGRGLGYEQYF.

V usage is TRBV5-4 and J usage is TRBJ2-7; D perhaps matches TRBD2 (5 bases). Germline CDR1 SGHNT, CDR2 YYREEE (reference sequence). The CDR3 sequence is 15 residues long. Trimming removed 3 bases from V and 0 bases from J, with 13 bases in between. The CDR3 DNA sequence: TGTGCCAGCAGCTCGGAGGCACGGACCTCCTACGAGCAGTACTTC. As protein: CASSSEARTSYEQYF.

The rearrangement uses TRBV7-9 and TRBJ2-7; D unclear. Looked up from germline, CDR1 is SEHNR and CDR2 is FQNEAQ (reference sequence). The V gene lost 5 bases and the J gene lost 6 bases, with 14 bases spanning the gap. This CDR3 is built from 13 residues. This chain's CDR3 is CASSLPGRAEQYF. CDR3 bases: TGTGCCAGCAGCCTGCCTGGACGAGCCGAGCAGTACTTC.

Regarding this clone: Other DNA sequences in this specimen translate into the identical CDR3. This chain uses TRBV9 with TRBJ1-2; 7 bases are shared with TRBD1. Germline assignment: CDR1 SGDLS and CDR2 YYNGEE. The J segment lost 5 bases and the V segment lost 3 bases, leaving 7 bases of the junction unmatched. CDR3 length equals 14 residues. The CDR3 sequence is CASSGTGTVYGYTF. In DNA, the CDR3 is TGTGCCAGCAGCGGCACCGGGACAGTTTATGGCTACACCTTC.

The V and J genes are TRBV10-3 and TRBJ1-2, with D unclear. This CDR3 has 12 residues. Trimming shortened V by 8 bases and J by 6 bases, and 13 bases separated the two germline ends. CDR1 is ENHRY, CDR2 SYGVKD, per germline. CDR3 loop: CAIGPTQNGYTF. DNA of the CDR3: TGTGCCATCGGCCCCACCCAAAATGGCTACACCTTC.

This chain joins TRBV7-9 and TRBJ2-1, with TRBD2 matching 11 bases. The length of the CDR3 is 18 residues. V lost 1 base, J lost 4 bases, and 9 bases stayed unmatched. The V gene's germline CDR1 is SEHNR and CDR2 FQNEAQ (reference sequence). CDR3 bases: TGTGCCAGCAGCTTAGGTTTAGCGGGGGGGCCAAGGTACAATGAGCAGTTCTTC. Protein sequence: CASSLGLAGGPRYNEQFF.

The J gene is TRBJ1-2, the V gene TRBV11-2, with D unresolved. The V gene's germline CDR1 is SGHAT and CDR2 FQNNGV. The V gene lost 5 bases and the J gene lost 4 bases, with 29 bases spanning the gap. This CDR3 contains 19 residues. The CDR3 DNA follows: TGTGCCAGCAGCACCCTGGCGTCAGGTCGCAGGTCGCCACGCTATGGCTACACCTTC. As protein: CASSTLASGRRSPRYGYTF.

This clone has just a few counts. CDR3 region: CASSQGVGANYGYTF. CDR3 coding DNA: TGTGCCAGCAGCCAGGGTGTGGGGGCGAACTATGGCTACACCTTC. The chain recombines TRBV4-2 with TRBJ1-2, with D perhaps TRBD1 (6 bases). The CDR3 is made up of 15 amino acids. Germline-derived CDR1 and CDR2 are LGHNA and YNFKEQ. Trimming removed 3 bases from V and 2 bases from J, with 13 bases in between.

CDR3 nucleotides: TGTGCCAGCAGTTGCGGGGGGGTTATCGATCAGCCCCAGCATTTT. This translates into CASSCGGVIDQPQHF. This chain uses TRBV6-5 with TRBJ1-5, with D possibly being TRBD1 (5 bases). Germline CDR1 MNHEY, CDR2 SVGAGI. V gave up 4 bases and J gave up 5 bases, with 15 bases separating them. This CDR3 contains 15 residues.

The rearrangement uses TRBV29-1 and TRBJ2-1; 11 bases are a match to TRBD1. This CDR3 region has 13 residues. The germline V gene encodes CDR1 SQVTM and CDR2 ANQGSEA. Trimming cost V 3 bases and J 6 bases; bases outside gene matches: 1. In DNA, the CDR3 is TGCAGCGTTGACGGGACAGGGGGCAATGAGCAGTTCTTC. Its protein product is CSVDGTGGNEQFF.

The chain employs TRBV15 and TRBJ2-7, with a tentative D call TRBD1 (5 bases). V was shortened by 0 bases and J by 7 bases, with 16 bases between the two germline ends. The germline CDR1 and CDR2 sequences are LNHNV and YYDKDF (reference sequence). The CDR3 is 15 amino acids. DNA of the CDR3: TGTGCCACCAGCAGAGATAGAAGCAGGGTTTGGGAGCAGTACTTC. The encoded protein is CATSRDRSRVWEQYF.